Listed here are 30 T cell receptor beta chains from one sample, sequenced in a study of blood T cell repertoires in COVID-19. Sequencing was performed with immunoSEQ multiplex PCR; in TCRdb, only in-frame clones are kept and a portion is missing. The table records 150,000 to 200,000 clones, roughly 91% of them present only once. Material: peripheral blood. The receptors were sampled from a man in his forties or fifties with active or convalescent COVID-19.

V usage is TRBV19 and J usage is TRBJ2-6; TRBD2 is a possible D gene (5 bases). The CDR3 runs 19 residues. Per the germline V gene, CDR1 is LNHDA and CDR2 is SQIVND (reference sequence). Trimming took 3 bases from V and 0 from J, leaving 18 bases between them. The CDR3 protein is CASSIGPPGVSSGANVLTF. Here the CDR3 DNA reads TGTGCCAGTAGTATCGGCCCTCCCGGGGTTAGCTCTGGGGCCAACGTCCTGACTTTC.

This clone was seen more than once but under ten times. The CDR3 sequence: CASSLGVRGNAGELFF. DNA for the CDR3: TGTGCCAGCAGCTTAGGTGTTCGGGGGAATGCCGGGGAGCTGTTTTTT. The V and J genes are TRBV7-2 and TRBJ2-2; tentative D call: TRBD2 (6 bases). The germline V gene encodes CDR1 SGHTA and CDR2 FQGNSA. The CDR3 sequence is 16 residues long. V lost 1 base and J lost 6, with 15 bases in between.

The rearrangement uses TRBV24-1 and TRBJ2-2; tentative D call: TRBD1 (5 bases). This CDR3 has 15 amino acids. The germline V and J ends were trimmed by 2 bases and 4 bases, with 10 bases remaining between them. Germline-derived CDR1 and CDR2 are KGHDR and SFDVKD. CDR3 bases: TGTGCCACCAGTGATTCACATCAGGGCACCGGGGAGCTGTTTTTT. It specifies CATSDSHQGTGELFF.

The CDR3 DNA is TGTGCCAGCAGCTTGATGAGGACCTACGAGCAGTACTTC. The encoded protein is CASSLMRTYEQYF. This chain connects TRBV11-2 to TRBJ2-7; D unclear. The CDR3 loop spans 13 amino acids. Trimming left V 3 bases short and J 2 bases short, with 8 bases between. The germline V gene encodes CDR1 SGHAT and CDR2 FQNNGV.

The rearrangement joins TRBV7-2 to TRBJ2-5; 7 bases agree with TRBD1. J was trimmed by 3 bases and V by 3 bases; bases with no gene match: 7. From germline, CDR1 is SGHTA and CDR2 FQGNSA. The CDR3 is 15 amino acids. CDR3 DNA: TGTGCCAGCAGCTTCACAGGGGTGAGGGAAGAGACCCAGTACTTC. It translates to CASSFTGVREETQYF. The whole variable domain, remainder taken from reference TRBV7-2 and TRBJ2-5, is GAGVSQSPSNKVTEKGKDVELRCDPISGHTALYWYRQSLGQGLEFLIYFQGNSAPDKSGLPSDRFSAERTGGSVSTLTIQRTQQEDSAVYLCASSFTGVREETQYFGPGTRLLVL.

V is TRBV24-1 and J is TRBJ2-2; no definite D call. This CDR3 has 15 amino acids. The V gene's germline CDR1 is KGHDR and CDR2 SFDVKD. Trimming stripped 3 bases from V and 5 bases from J, with 12 bases between. The CDR3 sequence is CATSDILRSTGELFF. For the CDR3, the DNA is TGTGCCACCAGTGATATTCTTCGTTCTACCGGGGAGCTGTTTTTT.

The gene calls are TRBV7-9 and TRBJ2-2, with unresolved D. V was pared by 2 bases and J by 7 bases, with 5 bases between. This CDR3 contains 12 residues. Germline CDR1 SEHNR, CDR2 FQNEAQ (reference sequence). The CDR3 nucleotides read TGTGCCAGCAGCTTATCGGGCGGGGAGCTGTTTTTT. This gives the protein CASSLSGGELFF.

This clone has only one observation. The chain links TRBV25-1 to TRBJ1-1; TRBD1 agrees at 11 bases. Unmatched junction bases numbered 3, after V lost 6 bases and J lost 0 bases. The CDR3 extends over 15 amino acids. Germline V lookup: CDR1 MGHDK, CDR2 SYGVNS. This CDR3 reads CASRPDRGLNTEAFF. DNA for the CDR3: TGTGCCAGCAGGCCGGACAGGGGGCTGAACACTGAAGCTTTCTTT.

The V call is TRBV6-6, the J call TRBJ2-7; weak D call: TRBD2 (5 bases). This CDR3 has 13 residues. Germline V gives CDR1 MNHNY, CDR2 SVGAGI (reference sequence). Trimming took off 0 bases at V and 4 bases at J, with 7 bases between the two ends. The CDR3 sequence: CASSYSRVYEQYF. CDR3 DNA sequence: TGTGCCAGCAGTTACTCGAGGGTTTACGAGCAGTACTTC.

In its sample, this clone was seen once. The V and J genes are TRBV3-1 (or the pseudogene TRBV3-2) and TRBJ2-7; possible D gene TRBD2, 5 bases. Deletions cut 4 bases from V and 3 bases from J, with 10 bases between. This CDR3 has 13 residues. Germline V CDR1 and CDR2: LGHDT, YNNKEL (reference sequence). The CDR3 bases are TGTGCCAGCAGCCCTCAAGCGGTCTACGAGCAGTACTTC. This encodes CASSPQAVYEQYF.

The CDR3 loop is CAISDGRNSLAFF. DNA for the CDR3: TGTGCCATCAGTGATGGCAGGAATTCTTTAGCTTTCTTT. This chain links TRBV10-3 with TRBJ1-1; D is ambiguous. With 3 bases removed from V and 10 bases from J, the gap between germline ends came to 15 bases. The CDR3 consists of 13 residues. Germline values: CDR1 ENHRY, CDR2 SYGVKD.

Comment on this clone: Because it lacks the conserved phenylalanine or tryptophan at the end, this CDR3 is likely a read error. No DNA is shown, since the ends of the CDR3 on it are uncertain; the CDR3 is the one TCRdb lists. J is TRBJ1-2 and V is TRBV19. The germline V gene encodes CDR1 LNHDA and CDR2 SQIVND (reference sequence). The CDR3 is 11 residues long, counting both termini. The CDR3 is CASSGGAVRAQ.

This CDR3 reads CASRGTGGTEAFF. CDR3 sequence (DNA): TGTGCCAGTAGAGGTACAGGGGGCACTGAAGCTTTCTTT. This chain joins TRBV19 and TRBJ1-1, with 8 nucleotides matching TRBD1. V gave up 6 bases and J gave up 4 bases; unmatched junction bases: 4. Germline V gene data show CDR1 as LNHDA and CDR2 as SQIVND (reference sequence). The CDR3 runs to 13 residues.

The rearrangement links TRBV24-1 to TRBJ2-2; possible D gene TRBD2, 5 bases. The V end was cut by 9 bases, the J end by 2 bases, with 18 bases between. The germline CDR1 and CDR2 sequences are KGHDR and SFDVKD. The CDR3 length is 16 residues. This CDR3 reads CATGVLSGDNTGELFF. The CDR3 DNA follows: TGTGCCACCGGCGTCTTGAGCGGAGATAACACCGGGGAGCTGTTTTTT.

This sequence joins TRBV2 and TRBJ2-7, with TRBD1 matching 7 bases. This CDR3 contains 15 residues. With V trimmed by 5 bases and J by 6 bases, 13 bases remained unmatched. The V gene's germline CDR1 is SNHLY and CDR2 FYNNEI. In DNA, the CDR3 is TGTGCCAGCAGTACTGACAGGGCGTTGGTCGGCGAGCAGTACTTC. Residues: CASSTDRALVGEQYF.

The V and J genes are TRBV27 and TRBJ2-3, with 10 bases aligning to TRBD2. The CDR3 has 15 amino acids. The J segment lost 0 bases and the V segment lost 4 bases, leaving 1 base of the junction unmatched. Looked up from germline, CDR1 is MNHEY and CDR2 is SMNVEV (reference sequence). CDR3 in amino acids: CASSWGLASTDTQYF. As DNA, the CDR3 is TGTGCCAGCAGTTGGGGACTAGCGAGCACAGATACGCAGTATTTT.

The chain recombines TRBV7-2 with TRBJ2-7; possible D gene TRBD1, 5 bases. The CDR3 runs 12 residues. The V end lost 7 bases, the J end lost 2 bases, and 9 bases lay between the germline ends. CDR1 SGHTA and CDR2 FQGNSA come from the germline V gene. CDR3 DNA: TGTGCCAGCACGACAGAACCCTACGAGCAGTACTTC. Its translation: CASTTEPYEQYF. Supplemented by reference TRBV7-2 and TRBJ2-7, the full variable domain reads GAGVSQSPSNKVTEKGKDVELRCDPISGHTALYWYRQSLGQGLEFLIYFQGNSAPDKSGLPSDRFSAERTGGSVSTLTIQRTQQEDSAVYLCASTTEPYEQYFGPGTRLTVT.

The CDR3 loop reads CASSQDGTRVYEQYF. CDR3 DNA sequence: TGTGCCAGCAGCCAGGACGGGACAAGGGTTTACGAGCAGTACTTC. This rearrangement joins TRBV7-9 to TRBJ2-7, with D perhaps matching TRBD1 (6 bases). The V end lost 5 bases, the J end lost 4 bases, and 18 bases lay between the germline ends. The germline V gene encodes CDR1 SEHNR and CDR2 FQNEAQ (reference sequence). CDR3 length: 15 residues. The full variable domain, its missing parts supplied by reference TRBV7-9 and TRBJ2-7, is DTGVSQNPRHKITKRGQNVTFRCDPISEHNRLYWYRQTLGQGPEFLTYFQNEAQLEKSRLLSDRFSAERPKGSFSTLEIQRTEQGDSAMYLCASSQDGTRVYEQYFGPGTRLTVT.

This clone has just a few counts. This chain links TRBV20-1 with TRBJ1-6, with a weak D call TRBD1 (6 bases). This CDR3 spans 16 amino acids. Trimming shortened V by 3 bases and J by 6 bases, and 18 bases separated the two germline ends. CDR1 is DFQATT and CDR2 is SNEGSKA in the germline V gene (reference sequence). CDR3 DNA: TGCAGTGCTAGTAGTTGGGGGCAGGGAAGTAATTCACCCCTCCACTTT. Its translation: CSASSWGQGSNSPLHF.

This chain's CDR3 is CASSSRETSLNTEAFF. The CDR3 DNA is TGCGCCAGCAGCTCGAGGGAGACTAGTCTGAACACTGAAGCTTTCTTT. The chain uses TRBV5-1 and TRBJ1-1; unclear D gene. Germline CDR1 is SGHRS and CDR2 is YFSETQ. This CDR3 has 16 amino acids. V was cut by 3 bases and J by 0 bases, with 15 bases left in between. Variable domain in full (rest from reference TRBV5-1 and TRBJ1-1): KAGVTQTPRYLIKTRGQQVTLSCSPISGHRSVSWYQQTPGQGLQFLFEYFSETQRNKGNFPGRFSGRQFSNSRSEMNVSTLELGDSALYLCASSSRETSLNTEAFFGQGTRLTVV.

The chain couples TRBV19 to TRBJ2-7; D perhaps matches TRBD2 (6 bases). Germline V gene lookup returns CDR1 LNHDA and CDR2 SQIVND (reference sequence). V dropped 3 bases and J dropped 6 bases, with 15 bases sitting between them. The CDR3 covers 14 residues. The CDR3 bases are TGTGCCAGTAGTATTGCGTCTAGCGCGGGCGAGCAGTACTTC. Amino acids: CASSIASSAGEQYF.

This chain connects TRBV27 to TRBJ2-1; D is possibly TRBD2 (6 bases). Trimming pared 2 bases from V and 5 bases from J, leaving 10 bases between. This CDR3 comprises 14 residues. Germline CDR1 is MNHEY and CDR2 is SMNVEV (reference sequence). The CDR3 protein is CASSLGGVHNEQFF. As DNA, the CDR3 is TGTGCCAGCAGTTTAGGAGGGGTCCACAATGAGCAGTTCTTC.

The chain uses TRBV5-4 and TRBJ2-1; D is uncertain. Germline loops: CDR1 SGHNT, CDR2 YYREEE (reference sequence). The V end was cut by 5 bases, the J end by 2 bases, with 14 bases between. The CDR3 contains 15 residues. CDR3 in amino acids: CASRENSHTYNEQFF. CDR3 coding DNA: TGTGCCAGCAGGGAAAACAGTCACACCTACAATGAGCAGTTCTTC. The full variable domain, with the rest looked up from reference TRBV5-4 and TRBJ2-1, is ETGVTQSPTHLIKTRGQQVTLRCSSQSGHNTVSWYQQALGQGPQFIFQYYREEENGRGNFPPRFSGLQFPNYSSELNVNALELDDSALYLCASRENSHTYNEQFFGPGTRLTVL.

This clone turned up a few times. This chain connects TRBV2 to TRBJ1-5; perhaps TRBD1 as D (5 bases). This CDR3 is built from 15 residues. Germline V gene sequence: CDR1 SNHLY, CDR2 FYNNEI. Trimming removed 6 bases from V and 2 bases from J, with 14 bases in between. CDR3 DNA sequence: TGTGCCAGCAGCGGAGGGAGGGGAGGCAATCAGCCCCAGCATTTT. This gives the protein CASSGGRGGNQPQHF.

CDR3 loop: CASIGGQSYGYTF. DNA for the CDR3: TGTGCCAGTATAGGTGGACAGAGCTATGGCTACACCTTC. The gene calls are TRBV19 and TRBJ1-2; D is possibly TRBD1 (6 bases). CDR3 length equals 13 residues. In germline, CDR1 is LNHDA, CDR2 SQIVND (reference sequence). V lost 7 bases, J lost 4 bases, and 13 bases lay in between.

The rearrangement uses TRBV11-1 and TRBJ2-3, with 11 positions matching TRBD2. V shed 4 bases and J 3 bases; nucleotides not matched to a gene: 6. This CDR3 region has 16 residues. The germline CDR1 and CDR2 sequences are SGHAT and FQDESV (reference sequence). This CDR3 reads CASSSRSGGATDTQYF. In nucleotides, the CDR3 is TGTGCCAGCAGCTCACGTAGCGGGGGGGCTACAGATACGCAGTATTTT.

V is TRBV7-9 and J is TRBJ2-7; TRBD2 matches at 9 bases. Germline values: CDR1 SEHNR, CDR2 FQNEAQ (reference sequence). CDR3 size: 15 residues. Germline trimming cut 3 bases from V and 5 bases from J; bases unmatched to any gene: 8. In nucleotides, the CDR3 is TGTGCCAGCAGCTTCGCGGGGGGGCCGTCAGACGAGCAGTACTTC. It specifies CASSFAGGPSDEQYF.

This clone was detected once. The V and J genes are TRBV14 and TRBJ1-1; no clear D gene. Germline lookup yields CDR1 SGHDN and CDR2 FVKESK. The V and J ends lost 4 bases and 3 bases respectively, with 15 bases between them. This CDR3 is built from 15 residues. The DNA of the CDR3 is TGTGCCAGCAGCCCAACTACAAGATACGACACTGAAGCTTTCTTT. Its translation is CASSPTTRYDTEAFF.

DNA for the CDR3: TGTGCCAGCAGTTTTAACGGGGGGTACGAGCAGTACTTC. Amino acid sequence: CASSFNGGYEQYF. The rearrangement links TRBV27 to TRBJ2-7, with 7 nucleotides matching TRBD2. There are 13 residues in the CDR3. Trimming removed 3 bases from V and 4 bases from J; junction bases left unmatched: 3. Germline-derived CDR1 and CDR2 are MNHEY and SMNVEV (reference sequence).

The V call is TRBV11-3, the J call TRBJ1-1; 9 positions agree with TRBD1. The CDR3 runs 18 residues. Trimming at V came to 5 bases and at J to 4 bases, leaving 17 bases not matched to a gene. Germline lookup yields CDR1 SGHNT and CDR2 YENEEA. The CDR3 coding sequence is TGTGCCAGCAGCCAAGGACAGGGGAGGAGCTTAAGGCCCACTGAAGCTTTCTTT. Protein product: CASSQGQGRSLRPTEAFF.